This T cell receptor (beta chain) was recorded in a study of blood T cell repertoires in COVID-19. Study-level background: Samples of COVID-19 (acute and convalescent) were obtained from the United States, Italy and Spain. T cells, B-cell-depleted T cells, or PBMCs supplied cDNA or gDNA.

The CDR3 is 16 amino acids. J lost 7 bases, V lost 2 bases, and 7 bases had no gene match. Per germline, CDR1 SGDLS and CDR2 YYNGEE. In the source study's methods: Reference gene primer amplification in the assay estimated nucleated cell counts. Assay used: immunoSEQ multiplex PCR; TCRdb lists only in-frame clones, some missing. Clone size and V and J calls were adopted from that table, with D and trimming inferred from the DNA. The sample yields more than 95,000 clones, roughly nine tenths seen once. The V and J genes are TRBV9 and TRBJ2-1, with TRBD2 matching over 12 bases. This TCR derives from a human donor in a cohort sampled during active COVID-19. The sample comprised peripheral blood. The CDR3 is CASSVGLAGPSNEQFF. The CDR3 bases are TGTGCCAGCAGCGTCGGACTAGCGGGGCCCTCTAATGAGCAGTTCTTC.